The following is a TCR beta chain sequence with its context. The source of the sample is a study of radiotherapy plus CTLA-4 blockade in lung cancer. The CDR3 is 14 residues long. V lost 5 bases, J lost 1 base, and 11 bases lay in between. Germline V gene data show CDR1 as SGHVS and CDR2 as FNYEAQ. This table comes from immunoSEQ multiplex PCR, and its TCRdb copy is limited to in-frame clones, with some not included. The sample carries fewer than 100,000 clones, over 80% recorded once. The sequence was collected from a human donor with non-small cell lung cancer who had stable disease on radiotherapy plus ipilimumab. The sample was peripheral blood, taken from a patient treated with radiotherapy plus ipilimumab. This chain connects TRBV7-6 to TRBJ1-1; D remains unclear. The CDR3: CASSAVSRNTEAFF. CDR3 nucleotides: TGTGCCAGCAGCGCAGTAAGCCGGAACACTGAAGCTTTCTTT.